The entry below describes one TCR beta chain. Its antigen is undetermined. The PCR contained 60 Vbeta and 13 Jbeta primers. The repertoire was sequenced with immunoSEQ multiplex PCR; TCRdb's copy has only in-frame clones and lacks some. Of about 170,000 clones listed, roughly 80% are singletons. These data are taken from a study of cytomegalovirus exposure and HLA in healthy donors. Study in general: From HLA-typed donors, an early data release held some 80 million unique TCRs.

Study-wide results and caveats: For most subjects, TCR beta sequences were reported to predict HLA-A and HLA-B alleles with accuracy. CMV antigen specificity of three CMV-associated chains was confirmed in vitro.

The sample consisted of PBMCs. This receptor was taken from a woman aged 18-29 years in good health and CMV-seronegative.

CDR3 in amino acids: CASSPRLVGHEQYF. The CDR3 nucleotides are TGCGCCAGCAGCCCCCGACTAGTCGGTCACGAGCAGTACTTC. The rearrangement links TRBV5-1 to TRBJ2-7, with a tentative D call TRBD2 (6 bases). The germline V and J ends were trimmed by 4 bases and 5 bases, with 16 bases remaining between them. This CDR3 region has 14 residues. Germline V gives CDR1 SGHRS, CDR2 YFSETQ.